This T cell receptor (beta chain) came from a study of shared clonotypes between healthy human individuals. Study context: Each donor contributed plates that comprised three CD4 naive, three CD4 memory, two CD8 naive and one CD8 memory.

Regarding this clone: In the same sample, other DNA sequences code for this CDR3.

Data came from immunoSEQ multiplex PCR; TCRdb stores just in-frame clones and leaves some out. The sample lists some 2,500,000 clones; 90% to 95% were seen once. CDR3 length equals 12 residues. Trimming cost V 6 bases and J 4 bases, with 10 bases left between them. The germline V gene has CDR1 MDHEN and CDR2 SYDVKM. This clonotype was obtained from a man between 18 and 35 years old in good health. Some clones in this sample may be carry-over from other donors' samples. The chain couples TRBV28 to TRBJ2-7, with D perhaps matching TRBD2 (5 bases). Sequencing used naive CD4+ T cells from PBMCs. The subset was: CD45RA+ positively selected. CDR3 sequence (DNA): TGTGCCAGCAGCTCTACTAGTTACGAGCAGTACTTC. Its translation: CASSSTSYEQYF.